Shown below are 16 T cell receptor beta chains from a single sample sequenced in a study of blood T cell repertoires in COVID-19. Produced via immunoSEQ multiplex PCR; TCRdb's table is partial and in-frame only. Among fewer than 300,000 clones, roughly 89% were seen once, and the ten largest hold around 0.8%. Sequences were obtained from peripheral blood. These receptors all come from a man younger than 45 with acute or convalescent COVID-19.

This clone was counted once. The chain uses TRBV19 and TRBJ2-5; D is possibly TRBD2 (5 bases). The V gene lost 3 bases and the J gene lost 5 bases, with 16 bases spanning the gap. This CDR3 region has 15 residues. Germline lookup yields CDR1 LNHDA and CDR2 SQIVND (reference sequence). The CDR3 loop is CASSIGSLERETQYF. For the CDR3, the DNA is TGTGCCAGTAGTATTGGGTCGTTAGAGCGGGAGACCCAGTACTTC.

The CDR3 sequence: CASSRGQDPTDTQYF. The DNA of the CDR3 is TGCGCCAGCAGCCGAGGACAGGACCCCACAGATACGCAGTATTTT. The chain links TRBV5-1 to TRBJ2-3, with 7 bases fitting TRBD1. With 4 bases clipped from V and 2 bases from J, the junction kept 7 bases outside the gene matches. Germline assignment: CDR1 SGHRS and CDR2 YFSETQ. This CDR3 region has 15 residues.

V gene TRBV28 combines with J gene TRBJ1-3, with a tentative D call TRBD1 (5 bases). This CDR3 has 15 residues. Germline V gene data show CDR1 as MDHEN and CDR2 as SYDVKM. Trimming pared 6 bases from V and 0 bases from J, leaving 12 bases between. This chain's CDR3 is CASRGERISGNTIYF. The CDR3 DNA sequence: TGTGCCAGCAGAGGGGAAAGGATCTCTGGAAACACCATATATTTT. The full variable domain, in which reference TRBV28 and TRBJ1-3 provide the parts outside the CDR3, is DVKVTQSSRYLVKRTGEKVFLECVQDMDHENMFWYRQDPGLGLRLIYFSYDVKMKEKGDIPEGYSVSREKKERFSLILESASTNQTSMYLCASRGERISGNTIYFGEGSWLTVV.

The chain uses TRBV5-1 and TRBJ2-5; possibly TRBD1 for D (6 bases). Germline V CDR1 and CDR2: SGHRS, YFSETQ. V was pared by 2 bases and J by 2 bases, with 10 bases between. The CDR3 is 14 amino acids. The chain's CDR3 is CASSFRTDQETQYF. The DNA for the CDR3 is TGCGCCAGCAGCTTTAGGACAGATCAAGAGACCCAGTACTTC.

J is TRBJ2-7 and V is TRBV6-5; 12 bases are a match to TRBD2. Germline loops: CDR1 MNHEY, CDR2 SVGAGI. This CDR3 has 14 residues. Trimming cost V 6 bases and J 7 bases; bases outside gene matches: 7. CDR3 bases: TGTGCCAGCAGGCCCGGACTAGCGGGAAATGAGCAGTACTTC. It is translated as CASRPGLAGNEQYF.

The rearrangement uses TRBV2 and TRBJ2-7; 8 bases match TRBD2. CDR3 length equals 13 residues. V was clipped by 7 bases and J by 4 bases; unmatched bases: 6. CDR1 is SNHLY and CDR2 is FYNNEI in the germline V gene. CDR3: CASKVAGNYEQYF. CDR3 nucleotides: TGTGCCAGCAAGGTAGCGGGAAATTACGAGCAGTACTTC. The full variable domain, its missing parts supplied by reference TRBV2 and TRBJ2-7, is EPEVTQTPSHQVTQMGQEVILRCVPISNHLYFYWYRQILGQKVEFLVSFYNNEISEKSEIFDDQFSVERPDGSNFTLKIRSTKLEDSAMYFCASKVAGNYEQYFGPGTRLTVT.

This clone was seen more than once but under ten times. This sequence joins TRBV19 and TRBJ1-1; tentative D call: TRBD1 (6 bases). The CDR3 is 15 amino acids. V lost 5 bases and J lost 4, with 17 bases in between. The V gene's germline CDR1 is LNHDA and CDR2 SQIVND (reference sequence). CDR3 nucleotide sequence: TGTGCCAGTAGTCTACACAGGGAGTTCGGCACTGAAGCTTTCTTT. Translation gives CASSLHREFGTEAFF.

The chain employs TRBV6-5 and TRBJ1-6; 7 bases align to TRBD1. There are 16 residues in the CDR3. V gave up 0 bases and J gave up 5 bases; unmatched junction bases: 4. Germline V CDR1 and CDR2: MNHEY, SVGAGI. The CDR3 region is CASSYSEGANNSPLHF. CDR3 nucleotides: TGTGCCAGCAGTTACTCGGAGGGGGCGAATAATTCACCCCTCCACTTT.

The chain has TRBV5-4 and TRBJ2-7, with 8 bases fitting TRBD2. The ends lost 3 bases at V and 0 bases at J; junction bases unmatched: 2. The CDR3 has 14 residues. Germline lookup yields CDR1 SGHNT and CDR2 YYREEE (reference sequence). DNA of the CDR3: TGTGCCAGCAGCTCCCGGGGGGGCTCCTACGAGCAGTACTTC. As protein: CASSSRGGSYEQYF.

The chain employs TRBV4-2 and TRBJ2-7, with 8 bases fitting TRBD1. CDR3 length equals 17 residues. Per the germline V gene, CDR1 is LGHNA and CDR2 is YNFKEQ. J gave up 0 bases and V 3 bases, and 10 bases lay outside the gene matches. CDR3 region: CASSQRETGDASYEQYF. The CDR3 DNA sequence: TGTGCCAGCAGCCAGAGAGAGACAGGGGACGCCTCCTACGAGCAGTACTTC.

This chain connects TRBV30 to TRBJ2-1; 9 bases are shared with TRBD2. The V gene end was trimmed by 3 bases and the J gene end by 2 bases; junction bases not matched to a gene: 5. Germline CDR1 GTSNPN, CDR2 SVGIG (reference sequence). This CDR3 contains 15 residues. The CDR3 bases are TGTGCCTGGAGCTTGGGACTAGCCGCCTACAATGAGCAGTTCTTC. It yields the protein CAWSLGLAAYNEQFF.

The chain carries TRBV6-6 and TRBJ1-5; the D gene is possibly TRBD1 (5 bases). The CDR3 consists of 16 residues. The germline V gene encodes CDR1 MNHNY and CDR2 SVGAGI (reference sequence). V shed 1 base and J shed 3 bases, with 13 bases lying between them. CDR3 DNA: TGTGCCAGCAGTTACTACGGGTCGGGGGTCAATCAGCCCCAGCATTTT. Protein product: CASSYYGSGVNQPQHF.

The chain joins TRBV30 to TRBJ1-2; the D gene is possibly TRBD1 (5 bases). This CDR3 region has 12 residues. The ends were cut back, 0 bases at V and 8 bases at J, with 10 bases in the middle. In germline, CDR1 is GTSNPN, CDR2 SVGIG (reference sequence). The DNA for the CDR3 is TGTGCCTGGAGTGTACAGGATTACGGCTACACCTTC. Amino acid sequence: CAWSVQDYGYTF.

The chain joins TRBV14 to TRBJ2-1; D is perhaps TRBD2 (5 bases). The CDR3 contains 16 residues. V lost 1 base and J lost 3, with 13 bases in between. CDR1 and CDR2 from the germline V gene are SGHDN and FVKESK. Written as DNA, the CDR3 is TGTGCCAGCAGCCAAGGGACGGGGAGTTTCTACAATGAGCAGTTCTTC. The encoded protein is CASSQGTGSFYNEQFF. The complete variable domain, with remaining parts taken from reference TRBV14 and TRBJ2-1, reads EAGVTQFPSHSVIEKGQTVTLRCDPISGHDNLYWYRRVMGKEIKFLLHFVKESKQDESGMPNNRFLAERTGGTYSTLKVQPAELEDSGVYFCASSQGTGSFYNEQFFGPGTRLTVL.

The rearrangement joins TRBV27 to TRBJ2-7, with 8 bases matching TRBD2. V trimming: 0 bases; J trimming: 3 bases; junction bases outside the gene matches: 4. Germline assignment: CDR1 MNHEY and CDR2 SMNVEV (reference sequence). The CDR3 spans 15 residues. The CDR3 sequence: CASSLSGLAGYEQYF. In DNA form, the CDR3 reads TGTGCCAGCAGTTTATCCGGGCTAGCGGGCTACGAGCAGTACTTC.

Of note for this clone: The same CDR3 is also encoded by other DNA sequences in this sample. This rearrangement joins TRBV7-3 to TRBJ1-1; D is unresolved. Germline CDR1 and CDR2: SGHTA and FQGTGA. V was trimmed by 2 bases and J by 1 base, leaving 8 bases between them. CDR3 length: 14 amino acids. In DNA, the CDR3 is TGTGCCAGCAGCTTATCTGGGCGGAACACTGAAGCTTTCTTT. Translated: CASSLSGRNTEAFF. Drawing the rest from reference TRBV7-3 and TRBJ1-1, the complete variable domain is GAGVSQTPSNKVTEKGKYVELRCDPISGHTALYWYRQSLGQGPEFLIYFQGTGAADDSGLPNDRFFAVRPEGSVSTLKIQRTERGDSAVYLCASSLSGRNTEAFFGQGTRLTVV.